The 30 T cell receptor beta chains below all came from one sample that was sequenced in a study of T cell clones after liver transplantation. The assay was immunoSEQ multiplex PCR, and TCRdb's table has in-frame clones only and misses some. The sample comprises tens of thousands of clones, 75% to 90% of which are singletons, and about 0.79% rests with the top ten. The sequencing here drew on CD4+ T cells from blood, taken 12 months after liver transplant. These receptors originate from a human patient who received a liver transplant. Part of the T cells may come from the graft donor.

This clone is a singleton in its sample. J is TRBJ2-4 and V is TRBV28, with unresolved D. The V and J ends lost 6 bases and 2 bases respectively, with 11 bases between them. CDR3 length: 14 residues. CDR1 and CDR2 (germline): MDHEN, SYDVKM. CDR3 sequence (DNA): TGTGCCAGCAGCATATTCACCTCCAAAAACATTCAGTACTTC. It is translated as CASSIFTSKNIQYF. Using reference TRBV28 and TRBJ2-4 for the parts outside the CDR3, the full variable domain is DVKVTQSSRYLVKRTGEKVFLECVQDMDHENMFWYRQDPGLGLRLIYFSYDVKMKEKGDIPEGYSVSREKKERFSLILESASTNQTSMYLCASSIFTSKNIQYFGAGTRLSVL.

The rearrangement uses TRBV5-1 and TRBJ1-1; TRBD1 might be the D (6 bases). CDR1 SGHRS and CDR2 YFSETQ come from the germline V gene. Trimming cost V 0 bases and J 4 bases, with 13 bases left between them. The CDR3 runs 15 residues. CDR3 DNA: TGCGCCAGCAGCTTGGCGGCCGGGGGCAGCACTGAAGCTTTCTTT. Its translation is CASSLAAGGSTEAFF.

The rearrangement uses TRBV5-4 and TRBJ2-1, with D uncertain. The CDR3 consists of 13 residues. V was shortened by 0 bases and J by 8 bases, with 9 bases between the two germline ends. The germline V gene encodes CDR1 SGHNT and CDR2 YYREEE (reference sequence). The CDR3 here is CASSLALNHEQFF. CDR3 nucleotide sequence: TGTGCCAGCAGCTTGGCGTTAAACCATGAGCAGTTCTTC.

The V gene is TRBV28, the J gene TRBJ2-3; 9 bases line up with TRBD2. CDR3 length: 15 amino acids. Germline V gives CDR1 MDHEN, CDR2 SYDVKM. Unmatched junction bases numbered 6, after V lost 8 bases and J lost 0 bases. The CDR3 coding sequence is TGTGCCAGCCAACTAGGACTAGCGAGCACAGATACGCAGTATTTT. Translated, it gives CASQLGLASTDTQYF.

J is TRBJ1-5 and V is TRBV28; D ambiguous. V was cut by 4 bases and J by 2 bases, with 9 bases left in between. Germline V gives CDR1 MDHEN, CDR2 SYDVKM. The CDR3 spans 14 residues. This CDR3 reads CASSYVVGNQPQHF. The CDR3 nucleotides are TGTGCCAGCAGTTATGTGGTGGGCAATCAGCCCCAGCATTTT.

The rearrangement links TRBV29-1 to TRBJ2-1, with a possible D match to TRBD2 (6 bases). V lost 6 bases, J lost 3 bases, and 15 bases lay in between. Germline values: CDR1 SQVTM, CDR2 ANQGSEA. CDR3 length equals 14 residues. As DNA, the CDR3 is TGCAGCGTATGGGAGGACGTTAACTACAATGAGCAGTTCTTC. Residues: CSVWEDVNYNEQFF.

Many counts were recorded for this clone. The chain employs TRBV20-1 and TRBJ2-7; unclear D gene. With 2 bases removed from V and 6 bases from J, the gap between germline ends came to 5 bases. The CDR3 is 10 amino acids. Per germline, CDR1 DFQATT and CDR2 SNEGSKA (reference sequence). The CDR3 coding sequence is TGCAGTGCTAGAAGGAGCGAGCAGTACTTC. It is translated as CSARRSEQYF.

The V call is TRBV28, the J call TRBJ1-5, with TRBD1 matching over 7 bases. The CDR3 contains 16 residues. V was pared by 3 bases and J by 0 bases, with 5 bases of the junction left unmatched. Looked up from germline, CDR1 is MDHEN and CDR2 is SYDVKM. CDR3 amino acids: CASSFKGQYSNQPQHF. The CDR3 DNA is TGTGCCAGCAGTTTCAAGGGACAGTATAGCAATCAGCCCCAGCATTTT.

This chain joins TRBV7-9 and TRBJ1-1; D gene unclear. Germline CDR1 SEHNR, CDR2 FQNEAQ (reference sequence). Trimming cost V 5 bases and J 4 bases, with 11 bases left between them. This CDR3 region has 13 residues. CDR3 DNA: TGTGCCAGCAGCCCCCAGGCCGGCACTGAAGCTTTCTTT. It codes for CASSPQAGTEAFF.

This clone was seen only a few times. The same CDR3 also results from other DNA sequences found in this sample. V gene TRBV14 combines with J gene TRBJ1-1, with D possibly being TRBD1 (6 bases). Trimming stripped 4 bases from V and 1 base from J, with 10 bases between. Per the germline V gene, CDR1 is SGHDN and CDR2 is FVKESK. The CDR3 contains 14 residues. In DNA form, the CDR3 reads TGTGCCAGCAGCCGCCCGGGACAGAACACTGAAGCTTTCTTT. This sequence encodes CASSRPGQNTEAFF.

The gene calls are TRBV9 and TRBJ2-3; TRBD1 or TRBD2 may be the D gene (6 bases each). Trimming removed 2 bases at V and 3 bases at J, with 16 bases between. Germline loops: CDR1 SGDLS, CDR2 YYNGEE. The CDR3 is made up of 16 amino acids. CDR3 coding DNA: TGTGCCAGCAGCGTCTTAGGGGGGAGCCGAACAGATACGCAGTATTTT. Translated, it gives CASSVLGGSRTDTQYF. The full variable domain, completed using reference TRBV9 and TRBJ2-3, is DSGVTQTPKHLITATGQRVTLRCSPRSGDLSVYWYQQSLDQGLQFLIQYYNGEERAKGNILERFSAQQFPDLHSELNLSSLELGDSALYFCASSVLGGSRTDTQYFGPGTRLTVL.

The chain links TRBV7-9 to TRBJ1-5, with D possibly being TRBD1 (5 bases). The germline V and J ends were trimmed by 3 bases and 6 bases, with 6 bases remaining between them. This CDR3 comprises 12 residues. In germline, CDR1 is SEHNR, CDR2 FQNEAQ (reference sequence). The CDR3 is CASSLGGQPQHF. CDR3 bases: TGTGCCAGCAGCTTGGGGGGTCAGCCCCAGCATTTT.

V usage is TRBV7-2 and J usage is TRBJ2-7; D not resolved. The CDR3 spans 14 residues. Germline values: CDR1 SGHTA, CDR2 FQGNSA. Between the trimmed V and J ends, which lost 1 base and 4 bases, there was a span of 11 bases. The CDR3 is CASSLDGARYEQYF. In nucleotides, the CDR3 is TGTGCCAGCAGCTTAGACGGCGCGCGGTACGAGCAGTACTTC.

This chain uses TRBV14 with TRBJ1-2; D might be TRBD1 (5 bases). V was cut by 3 bases and J by 4 bases, with 15 bases left in between. From germline, CDR1 is SGHDN and CDR2 FVKESK. This CDR3 is built from 15 residues. The CDR3 DNA follows: TGTGCCAGCAGCCAGAACCCAGGGTATGCCTATGGCTACACCTTC. Encoded protein: CASSQNPGYAYGYTF.

The chain has TRBV11-2 and TRBJ2-7, with TRBD1 matching over 7 bases. Germline CDR1 SGHAT, CDR2 FQNNGV. Trimming cost V 1 base and J 6 bases; bases outside gene matches: 12. This CDR3 has 16 residues. CDR3 sequence (DNA): TGTGCCAGCAGCTTAGGGCGACAGGGCCGAGGGCGCGAGCAGTACTTC. It is translated as CASSLGRQGRGREQYF.

Only one count was recorded for this clone. The rearrangement uses TRBV10-3 and TRBJ1-4, with D tentatively TRBD1 (5 bases). The germline V gene has CDR1 ENHRY and CDR2 SYGVKD. Trimming left V 8 bases short and J 4 bases short, with 14 bases between. The CDR3 sequence is 14 residues long. The CDR3 loop reads CAIGRDPVNEKLFF. CDR3 DNA sequence: TGTGCCATCGGACGGGACCCGGTTAATGAAAAACTGTTTTTT.

A note on this clone: An end of the junction does not agree with germline; a read error may underlie this. The gene calls are TRBV5-4 and TRBJ2-3, with 8 nucleotides matching TRBD1. Germline V gene data show CDR1 as SGHNT and CDR2 as YYREEE (reference sequence). The CDR3 has 13 amino acids. In DNA form, the CDR3 reads TGTGCCAGCAGCGACAGGGGTACAGGTACGCAGTATTTT. Translation gives CASSDRGTGTQYF.

In the case of this clone: This sample includes further DNA sequences coding for the same CDR3. The chain links TRBV5-1 to TRBJ2-5, with D uncertain. CDR3 length equals 14 residues. The V end was cut by 0 bases, the J end by 1 base, with 7 bases between. From germline, CDR1 is SGHRS and CDR2 YFSETQ. The CDR3 here is CASSLVATQETQYF. The CDR3 DNA is TGCGCCAGCAGCTTGGTAGCAACCCAAGAGACCCAGTACTTC.

The chain has TRBV7-2 and TRBJ2-1; possible D gene TRBD1, 6 bases. The CDR3 totals 11 residues. The V gene's germline CDR1 is SGHTA and CDR2 FQGNSA. V was shortened by 2 bases and J by 10 bases, with 6 bases between the two germline ends. The CDR3 DNA is TGTGCCAGCAGCTTAAGGGGGGAGCAGTTCTTC. Its translation is CASSLRGEQFF. Full variable domain (remainder filled in from reference TRBV7-2 and TRBJ2-1): GAGVSQSPSNKVTEKGKDVELRCDPISGHTALYWYRQSLGQGLEFLIYFQGNSAPDKSGLPSDRFSAERTGGSVSTLTIQRTQQEDSAVYLCASSLRGEQFFGPGTRLTVL.

The chain links TRBV2 to TRBJ1-1, with D unclear. Germline V CDR1 and CDR2: SNHLY, FYNNEI. Trimming took 1 base from V and 6 from J, leaving 21 bases between them. This CDR3 is built from 17 residues. This CDR3 reads CASSEGLGRPASAEAFF. DNA of the CDR3: TGTGCCAGCAGTGAAGGGTTGGGCAGACCCGCCTCAGCTGAAGCTTTCTTT.

This clone showed up just once. The sample carries other DNA sequences with the same CDR3. The V and J genes are TRBV7-3 and TRBJ1-1; 7 bases are shared with TRBD1. J was trimmed by 0 bases and V by 4 bases; bases with no gene match: 2. Looked up from germline, CDR1 is SGHTA and CDR2 is FQGTGA. The CDR3 is 14 amino acids. DNA for the CDR3: TGTGCCAGCAGCTCGGGACAGATGAACACTGAAGCTTTCTTT. This codes for CASSSGQMNTEAFF.

There are many counts of this clone. The V call is TRBV2, the J call TRBJ1-5; a weak D match, TRBD1 (6 bases). Germline CDR1 reads SNHLY; CDR2 reads FYNNEI. Trimming left V 5 bases short and J 1 base short, with 12 bases between. CDR3 length: 15 residues. The CDR3 DNA follows: TGTGCCAGCAGTTGGGACCAGGGGAGCAATCAGCCCCAGCATTTT. It specifies CASSWDQGSNQPQHF.

The V and J genes are TRBV28 and TRBJ1-1; D gene ambiguous. With 4 bases removed from V and 5 bases from J, the gap between germline ends came to 14 bases. The length of the CDR3 is 14 residues. Germline V gene lookup returns CDR1 MDHEN and CDR2 SYDVKM. The CDR3 nucleotides read TGTGCCAGCAGTTCCCTCCGGGGTTGGACTGAAGCTTTCTTT. Protein product: CASSSLRGWTEAFF.

The V gene is TRBV28, the J gene TRBJ1-4; D call uncertain. V lost 7 bases to trimming and J lost 7 bases, with 16 bases between them. This CDR3 is 14 amino acids long. Germline V gene data show CDR1 as MDHEN and CDR2 as SYDVKM. CDR3 DNA: TGTGCCAGCACCTTGGGGTTGCGGAGTGAAAAACTGTTTTTT. This codes for CASTLGLRSEKLFF. Variable domain in full (rest from reference TRBV28 and TRBJ1-4): DVKVTQSSRYLVKRTGEKVFLECVQDMDHENMFWYRQDPGLGLRLIYFSYDVKMKEKGDIPEGYSVSREKKERFSLILESASTNQTSMYLCASTLGLRSEKLFFGSGTQLSVL.

V usage is TRBV29-1 and J usage is TRBJ2-6; 10 positions match TRBD1. Germline V lookup: CDR1 SQVTM, CDR2 ANQGSEA. V lost 7 bases to trimming and J lost 2 bases; unmatched junction nucleotides: 2. This CDR3 spans 14 amino acids. The CDR3, as DNA: TGCAGCGCAGGGACAGGGGCTGGGGCCAACGTCCTGACTTTC. The encoded protein is CSAGTGAGANVLTF.

V and J are TRBV4-1 and TRBJ2-5, with TRBD2 matching over 13 bases. This CDR3 spans 16 amino acids. V was pared by 2 bases and J by 5 bases, with 5 bases of the junction left unmatched. CDR1 and CDR2 from the germline V gene are MGHRA and YSYEKL. CDR3 sequence: CASSQRTSGSEETQYF. CDR3 sequence (DNA): TGCGCCAGCAGCCAAAGGACTAGCGGGAGTGAGGAGACCCAGTACTTC.

This chain uses TRBV6-4 with TRBJ2-5, with D perhaps matching TRBD2 (5 bases). The CDR3 covers 12 residues. The germline CDR1 and CDR2 sequences are MRHNA and SNTAGT. V dropped 9 bases and J dropped 1 base, with 9 bases sitting between them. CDR3 loop: CARERIQETQYF. CDR3 DNA sequence: TGTGCCAGGGAGCGGATCCAAGAGACCCAGTACTTC.

The rearrangement links TRBV27 to TRBJ2-3, with D possibly matching TRBD1 (7 bases). This CDR3 contains 13 residues. Germline V gene data show CDR1 as MNHEY and CDR2 as SMNVEV (reference sequence). The germline V and J ends were trimmed by 4 bases and 9 bases, with 14 bases remaining between them. CDR3 sequence (DNA): TGTGCCAGCAGTTCGCGGGACAGCCGGACGCAGTATTTT. It yields the protein CASSSRDSRTQYF.

V and J are TRBV28 and TRBJ2-3; D perhaps matches TRBD2 (5 bases). The CDR3 is 15 residues long. The germline V gene has CDR1 MDHEN and CDR2 SYDVKM. The V and J ends lost 6 bases and 4 bases respectively, with 17 bases between them. The CDR3 region is CASSLRGAPADTQYF. CDR3 DNA: TGTGCCAGCAGCCTCCGGGGAGCGCCTGCAGATACGCAGTATTTT. The full variable domain, its missing parts supplied by reference TRBV28 and TRBJ2-3, is DVKVTQSSRYLVKRTGEKVFLECVQDMDHENMFWYRQDPGLGLRLIYFSYDVKMKEKGDIPEGYSVSREKKERFSLILESASTNQTSMYLCASSLRGAPADTQYFGPGTRLTVL.

J is TRBJ2-7 and V is TRBV12-5, with D perhaps matching TRBD1 (5 bases). Trimming removed 7 bases from V and 3 bases from J, with 22 bases in between. CDR1 is LGHNT and CDR2 is FRNRAP in the germline V gene. The CDR3 length is 16 residues. CDR3 DNA sequence: TGTGCTAGTGCCCTCTGGACATCGGCCAGTTACTACGAGCAGTACTTC. Amino acids: CASALWTSASYYEQYF.